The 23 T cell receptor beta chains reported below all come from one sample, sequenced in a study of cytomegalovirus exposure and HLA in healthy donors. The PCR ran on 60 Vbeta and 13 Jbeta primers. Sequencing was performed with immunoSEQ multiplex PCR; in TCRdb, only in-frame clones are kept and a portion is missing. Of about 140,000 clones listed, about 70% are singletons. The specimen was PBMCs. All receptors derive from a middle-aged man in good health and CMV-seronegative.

CDR3: CASYREVNQPQHF. In nucleotides, the CDR3 is TGTGCCAGCTACAGGGAAGTGAATCAGCCCCAGCATTTT. This chain joins TRBV6-6 and TRBJ1-5; possibly TRBD1 for D (6 bases). The CDR3 contains 13 residues. From germline, CDR1 is MNHNY and CDR2 SVGAGI (reference sequence). Trimming left V 8 bases short and J 4 bases short, with 12 bases between.

The CDR3 loop reads CAISESREYQPQHF. The CDR3 DNA reads as TGTGCCATCAGTGAGTCTCGAGAATATCAGCCCCAGCATTTT. The gene calls are TRBV10-3 and TRBJ1-5; D not certain. V lost 0 bases and J 5 bases, leaving 8 bases between the germline ends. Per the germline V gene, CDR1 is ENHRY and CDR2 is SYGVKD. The CDR3 contains 14 residues.

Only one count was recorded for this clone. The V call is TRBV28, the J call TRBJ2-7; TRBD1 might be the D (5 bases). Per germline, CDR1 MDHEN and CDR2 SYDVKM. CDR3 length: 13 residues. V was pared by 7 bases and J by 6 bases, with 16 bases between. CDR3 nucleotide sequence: TGTGCCAGCACGACACAGGTCGGCATCGAGCAGTACTTC. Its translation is CASTTQVGIEQYF. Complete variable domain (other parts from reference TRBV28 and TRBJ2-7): DVKVTQSSRYLVKRTGEKVFLECVQDMDHENMFWYRQDPGLGLRLIYFSYDVKMKEKGDIPEGYSVSREKKERFSLILESASTNQTSMYLCASTTQVGIEQYFGPGTRLTVT.

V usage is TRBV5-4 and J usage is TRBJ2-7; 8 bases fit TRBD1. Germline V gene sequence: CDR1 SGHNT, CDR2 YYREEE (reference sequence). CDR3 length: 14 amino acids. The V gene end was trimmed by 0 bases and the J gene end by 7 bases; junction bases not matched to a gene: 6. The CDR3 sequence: CASSLEGGQAEQYF. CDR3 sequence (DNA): TGTGCCAGCAGCTTGGAGGGGGGACAGGCGGAGCAGTACTTC.

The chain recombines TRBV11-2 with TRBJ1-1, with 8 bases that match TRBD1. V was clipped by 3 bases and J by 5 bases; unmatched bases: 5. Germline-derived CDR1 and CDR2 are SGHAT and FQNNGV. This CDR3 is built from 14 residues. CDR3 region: CASSFDRGKTEAFF. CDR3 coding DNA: TGTGCCAGCAGCTTCGACAGGGGCAAAACTGAAGCTTTCTTT.

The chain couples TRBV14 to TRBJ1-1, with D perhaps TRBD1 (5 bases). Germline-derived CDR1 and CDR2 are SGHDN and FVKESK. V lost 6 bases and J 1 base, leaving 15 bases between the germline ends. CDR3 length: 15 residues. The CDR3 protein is CASRELGGGNTEAFF. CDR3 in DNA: TGTGCCAGCAGGGAGCTGGGGGGAGGGAACACTGAAGCTTTCTTT.

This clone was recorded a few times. The chain's CDR3 is CSVAPGQGYEQYF. CDR3 nucleotides: TGCAGCGTGGCACCGGGACAGGGGTACGAGCAGTACTTC. This chain links TRBV29-1 with TRBJ2-7; TRBD1 matches at 10 bases. The germline V gene encodes CDR1 SQVTM and CDR2 ANQGSEA. The CDR3 is 13 amino acids. Trimming took 6 bases from V and 4 from J; bases not matched to a gene: 6.

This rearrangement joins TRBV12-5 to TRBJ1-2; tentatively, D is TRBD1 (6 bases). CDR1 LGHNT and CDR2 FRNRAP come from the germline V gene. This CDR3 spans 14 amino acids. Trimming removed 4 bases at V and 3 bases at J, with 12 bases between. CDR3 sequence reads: CASGSETGHYGYTF. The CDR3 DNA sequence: TGTGCTAGTGGTTCCGAAACAGGGCACTATGGCTACACCTTC. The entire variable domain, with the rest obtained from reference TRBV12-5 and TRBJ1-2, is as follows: DARVTQTPRHKVTEMGQEVTMRCQPILGHNTVFWYRQTMMQGLELLAYFRNRAPLDDSGMPKDRFSAEMPDATLATLKIQPSEPRDSAVYFCASGSETGHYGYTFGSGTRLTVV.

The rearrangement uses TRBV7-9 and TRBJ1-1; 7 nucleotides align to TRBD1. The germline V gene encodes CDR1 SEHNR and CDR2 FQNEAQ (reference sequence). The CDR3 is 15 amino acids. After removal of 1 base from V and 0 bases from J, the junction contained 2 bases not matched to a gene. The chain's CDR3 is CASSLVGQLNTEAFF. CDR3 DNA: TGTGCCAGCAGCTTAGTGGGACAGCTGAACACTGAAGCTTTCTTT. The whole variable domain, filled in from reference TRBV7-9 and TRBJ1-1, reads DTGVSQNPRHKITKRGQNVTFRCDPISEHNRLYWYRQTLGQGPEFLTYFQNEAQLEKSRLLSDRFSAERPKGSFSTLEIQRTEQGDSAMYLCASSLVGQLNTEAFFGQGTRLTVV.

This CDR3 is CASSQGGPYAEQFF. The DNA of the CDR3 is TGCGCCAGCAGCCAAGGCGGCCCATATGCGGAGCAGTTCTTC. The J gene is TRBJ2-1, the V gene TRBV4-1; no clear D gene. The CDR3 has 14 residues. The germline V gene has CDR1 MGHRA and CDR2 YSYEKL. V lost 1 base, J lost 10 bases, and 14 bases lay in between.

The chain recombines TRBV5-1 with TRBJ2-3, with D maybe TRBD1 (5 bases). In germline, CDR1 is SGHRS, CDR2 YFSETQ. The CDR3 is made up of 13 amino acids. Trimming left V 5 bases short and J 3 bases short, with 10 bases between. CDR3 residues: CASSVGATDTQYF. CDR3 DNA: TGCGCCAGCAGTGTTGGGGCTACAGATACGCAGTATTTT.

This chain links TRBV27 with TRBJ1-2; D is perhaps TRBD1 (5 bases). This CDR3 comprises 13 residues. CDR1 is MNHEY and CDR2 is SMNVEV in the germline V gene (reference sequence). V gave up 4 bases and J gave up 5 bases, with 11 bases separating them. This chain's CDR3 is CASSSGGVYGYTF. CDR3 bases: TGTGCCAGCAGTTCGGGGGGGGTTTATGGCTACACCTTC.

CDR3 bases: TGTGCCAGCAGTGAAGAACTTGTCACCCAGTACTTC. The encoded protein is CASSEELVTQYF. J is TRBJ2-5 and V is TRBV6-1; no clear D gene. The V gene lost 1 base and the J gene lost 8 bases, with 8 bases spanning the gap. CDR1 and CDR2 from the germline V gene are MNHNS and SASEGT. This CDR3 spans 12 amino acids.

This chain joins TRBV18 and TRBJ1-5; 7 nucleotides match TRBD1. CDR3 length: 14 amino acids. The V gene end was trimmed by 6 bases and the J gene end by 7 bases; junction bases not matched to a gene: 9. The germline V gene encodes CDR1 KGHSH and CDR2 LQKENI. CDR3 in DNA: TGTGCCAGCTCGCCTGACAGGGATGCACAGCCCCAGCATTTT. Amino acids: CASSPDRDAQPQHF.

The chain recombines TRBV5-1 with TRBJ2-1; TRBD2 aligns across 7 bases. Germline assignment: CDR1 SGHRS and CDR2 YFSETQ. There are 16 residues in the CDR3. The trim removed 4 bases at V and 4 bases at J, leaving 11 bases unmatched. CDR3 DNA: TGCGCCAGCAGCAGAAACCTAGCGGCTACTTACAATGAGCAGTTCTTC. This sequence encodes CASSRNLAATYNEQFF.

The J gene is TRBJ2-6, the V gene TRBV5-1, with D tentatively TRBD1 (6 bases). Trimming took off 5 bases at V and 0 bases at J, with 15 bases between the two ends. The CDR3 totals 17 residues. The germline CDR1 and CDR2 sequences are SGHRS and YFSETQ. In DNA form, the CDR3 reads TGCGCCAGCAGTTCCGGGACACTTAGCTCTGGGGCCAACGTCCTGACTTTC. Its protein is CASSSGTLSSGANVLTF.

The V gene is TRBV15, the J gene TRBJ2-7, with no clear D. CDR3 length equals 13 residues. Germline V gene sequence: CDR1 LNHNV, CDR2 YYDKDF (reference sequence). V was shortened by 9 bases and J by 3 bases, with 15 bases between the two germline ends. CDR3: CATAASEFYEQYF. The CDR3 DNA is TGTGCCACAGCCGCCTCCGAGTTCTACGAGCAGTACTTC.

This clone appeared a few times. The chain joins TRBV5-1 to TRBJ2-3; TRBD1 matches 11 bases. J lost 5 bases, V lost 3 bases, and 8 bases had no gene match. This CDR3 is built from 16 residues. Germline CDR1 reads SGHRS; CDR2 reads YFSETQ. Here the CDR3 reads CASSSEGTGGRDTQYF. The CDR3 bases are TGCGCCAGCAGCTCGGAGGGGACAGGGGGGAGAGATACGCAGTATTTT.

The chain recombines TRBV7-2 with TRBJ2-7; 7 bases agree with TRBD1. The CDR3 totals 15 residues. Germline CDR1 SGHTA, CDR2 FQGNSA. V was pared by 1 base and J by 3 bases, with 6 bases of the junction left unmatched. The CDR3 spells CASSLGGTDLYEQYF. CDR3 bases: TGTGCCAGCAGCTTAGGGGGGACAGACCTCTACGAGCAGTACTTC.

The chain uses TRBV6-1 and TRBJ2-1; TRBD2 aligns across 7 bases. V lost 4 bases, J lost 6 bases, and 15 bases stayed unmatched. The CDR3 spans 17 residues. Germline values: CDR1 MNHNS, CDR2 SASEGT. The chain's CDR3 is CASSGGGWQDGGNEQFF. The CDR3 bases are TGTGCCAGCAGTGGCGGGGGTTGGCAGGATGGCGGCAATGAGCAGTTCTTC.

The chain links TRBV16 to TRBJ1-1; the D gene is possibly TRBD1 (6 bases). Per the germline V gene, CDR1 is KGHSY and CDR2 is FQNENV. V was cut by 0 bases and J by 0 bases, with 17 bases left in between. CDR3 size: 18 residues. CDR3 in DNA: TGTGCCAGCAGCCAATCTGGGATACAGGGTACGATGAACACTGAAGCTTTCTTT. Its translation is CASSQSGIQGTMNTEAFF.

For the CDR3, the DNA is TGTGCCAGTAGTAATGCCGTGGGCTTGGGAAACATTCAGTACTTC. Amino acids: CASSNAVGLGNIQYF. The gene calls are TRBV19 and TRBJ2-4, with no clear D. Germline CDR1 LNHDA, CDR2 SQIVND (reference sequence). CDR3 length: 15 residues. Trimming removed 4 bases at V and 6 bases at J, with 16 bases between.

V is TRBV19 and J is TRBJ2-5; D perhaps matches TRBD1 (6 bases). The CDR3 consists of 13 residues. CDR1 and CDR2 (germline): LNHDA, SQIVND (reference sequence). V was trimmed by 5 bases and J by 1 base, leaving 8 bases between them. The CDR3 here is CASSQGTQETQYF. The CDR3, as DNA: TGTGCCAGTAGTCAGGGGACCCAAGAGACCCAGTACTTC.